These 6 T cell receptor beta chains share one sample of origin, sequenced in a study of regulatory T cells in long-lasting Graves disease. Time point given: newly diagnosed GD, antithyroid drugs for less than 3 months. After RNA was extracted from PBMCs, the TCR library was made from it. To make TCR beta libraries, researchers used iRepertoire HTBI primers and Arm-PCR of CDR3 regions. Each CDR3 protein is one row after TCRdb ran MiXCR on the multiplex PCR reads. In the table there are roughly 500,000 distinct CDR3 sequences, approximately 15% of which are singletons. The same specimen was also included in a second study, on T cells in Graves' hyperthyroidism and ophthalmopathy.

The sample in question was peripheral blood mononuclear cells (PBMCs), obtained at new diagnosis, from a patient treated with antithyroid drugs. All receptors come from a woman in her fifties or sixties with Graves disease.

Notes on this clonotype: A much larger clonotype is one base distant, so this may be a read error. J is TRBJ1-3 and V is TRBV30; 10 bases fit TRBD1. This CDR3 region has 15 residues. Germline assignment: CDR1 GTSNPN and CDR2 SVGIG (reference sequence). Here the CDR3 DNA reads TGTGCCTGGACCCCGGACAGGGGGTATGGAAGCACCATATATTTT. Protein sequence: CAWTPDRGYGSTIYF.

This clonotype was detected many times. The junction departs from germline at one end; a sequencing error may be responsible. The chain combines TRBV5-1 with TRBJ2-3, with no clear D. The germline CDR1 and CDR2 sequences are SGHRS and YFSETQ. The CDR3 totals 12 residues. The CDR3 DNA sequence: TGTGCCAGCAGCTTTAGCACAGATACGCAGTATTTT. Encoded protein: CASSFSTDTQYF.

This clonotype was counted ten times or more. This rearrangement joins TRBV12-3 or TRBV12-4 to TRBJ2-3; weak D call: TRBD2 (6 bases). The CDR3 loop spans 14 amino acids. Between the trimmed V and J ends, which lost 8 bases and 0 bases, there was a span of 12 bases. The CDR3 is CASGLGTSTDTQYF. In DNA, the CDR3 is TGTGCCAGCGGTCTGGGGACTAGCACAGATACGCAGTATTTT.

At least ten counts were recorded for this clonotype. The chain carries TRBV7-9 and TRBJ2-1; a weak D match, TRBD2 (6 bases). Germline V gene lookup returns CDR1 SEHNR and CDR2 FQNEAQ (reference sequence). This CDR3 is built from 16 residues. Trimming removed 4 bases at V and 3 bases at J, with 16 bases between. This CDR3 is CASSSRLGTGYNEQFF. The DNA for the CDR3 is TGTGCCAGCAGCTCTCGCCTCGGGACTGGCTACAATGAGCAGTTCTTC.

Details on this clonotype: A much larger clone differs from this one at a single base, so this may be a read error. The chain is built from TRBV5-1 and TRBJ2-6; D unclear. Germline V lookup: CDR1 SGHRS, CDR2 YFSETQ. CDR3 length: 13 amino acids. The CDR3 DNA follows: TGCGCCGGCAGGTCCAGCTTTCAGGACGACCTGACTTTC. Translated: CAGRSSFQDDLTF.

CDR3 in DNA: TGTGCCAGCAGCCTAAGGGGAGGAGGGCGAAACACCGGGGAGCTGTTTTTT. Protein: CASSLRGGGRNTGELFF. The chain is built from TRBV3-1 and TRBJ2-2, with TRBD2 as a possible D gene (6 bases). Germline CDR1 and CDR2: LGHDT and YNNKEL (reference sequence). The CDR3 is 17 residues long. Trimming took off 4 bases at V and 2 bases at J, with 17 bases between the two ends.